Sequencing of this TCR beta chain was carried out in a study of blood T cells in healthy people across ages. Primed by a sample-barcoded 5' primer and a J-beta primer mix, a second PCR proceeded for 7 to 11 cycles. Every cDNA molecule carried a tag from a template-switch adaptor bearing 12 random nucleotides. No fewer than 3 million CDR3-containing paired-end reads came from each sample. TCRdb passed the 5' RACE reads through MiXCR, listing each CDR3 protein once. This table has about a million distinct CDR3 sequences, 40% to 60% appearing once. Points on this clonotype: The target antigen is unknown.

The ends were cut back, 1 base at V and 6 bases at J, with 16 bases in the middle. The CDR3 length is 16 residues. The V gene's germline CDR1 is MDHEN and CDR2 SYDVKM. Study-level results: Expanded clonotype changes were possibly confounded by unknown donor CMV status.

Each donor's blood draw was roughly 10 milliliters of peripheral blood. The source is a man aged 25 to 40 in good health. The chain combines TRBV28 with TRBJ2-1; D is possibly TRBD1 or TRBD2 (5 bases each). Source material: blood. CDR3 residues: CASSLFGAGGSNEQFF. The CDR3, as DNA: TGTGCCAGCAGTTTATTTGGGGCAGGAGGTAGCAATGAGCAGTTCTTC.